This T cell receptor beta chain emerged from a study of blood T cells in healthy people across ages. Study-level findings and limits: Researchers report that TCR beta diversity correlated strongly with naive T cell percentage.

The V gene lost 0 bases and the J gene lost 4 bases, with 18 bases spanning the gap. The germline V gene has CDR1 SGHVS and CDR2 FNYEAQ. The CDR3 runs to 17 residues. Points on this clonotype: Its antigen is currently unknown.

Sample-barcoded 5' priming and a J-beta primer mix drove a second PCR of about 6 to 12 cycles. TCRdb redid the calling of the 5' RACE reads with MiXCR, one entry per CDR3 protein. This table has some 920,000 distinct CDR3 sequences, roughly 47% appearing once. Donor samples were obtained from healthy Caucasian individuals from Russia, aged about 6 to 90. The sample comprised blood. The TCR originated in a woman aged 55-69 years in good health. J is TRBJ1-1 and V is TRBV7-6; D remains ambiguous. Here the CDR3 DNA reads TGTGCCAGCAGCTTAGCTCCATTCATAGGCCGGAGCACTGAAGCTTTCTTT. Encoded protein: CASSLAPFIGRSTEAFF.